A selection of T cell receptor beta chains follows, all from one sample in a study of OX40 agonist ivuxolimab in advanced cancers. Only in-frame clones appear in the TCRdb table, and some are missing; sequencing was by immunoSEQ multiplex PCR. The sample carries 14,000 or so clones, 75% to 85% recorded once. The material was CD4+ or CD8+ T cells sorted from blood, obtained in a trial of the OX40 agonist ivuxolimab. All receptors come from an adult with an advanced solid tumor such as melanoma, head and neck, liver or kidney cancer. The CDR3 runs from the conserved cysteine through the conserved F or W. A D gene is named only where the DNA matches it firmly. Rows give clone size only sometimes, using once, few, many, or a class for an expanded clone.

d_call: .
j_call: TRBJ1-3
cdr3_length: 15
clone_size: once
v_call: TRBV2
cdr3_aa: CASNTDSDSGNTIYF
cdr3_nt: TGTGCCAGCAATACGGACAGCGACTCTGGAAACACCATATATTTT

d_call: TRBD1
j_call: TRBJ2-3
cdr3_length: 16
clone_size: .
v_call: TRBV4-3
cdr3_aa: CASSQDGAGGPDTQYF
cdr3_nt: TGCGCCAGCAGCCAAGATGGGGCAGGGGGCCCAGATACGCAGTATTTT

d_call: .
j_call: TRBJ1-1
cdr3_length: 16
clone_size: .
v_call: TRBV7-8
cdr3_aa: CASSLAPRTLGSEAFF
cdr3_nt: TGTGCCAGCAGCTTAGCCCCTAGGACACTGGGGTCTGAAGCTTTCTTT

d_call: .
j_call: TRBJ1-1
cdr3_length: 15
clone_size: .
v_call: TRBV27
cdr3_aa: CASSLRGRMNTEAFF
cdr3_nt: TGTGCCAGCAGTTTACGGGGCCGAATGAACACTGAAGCTTTCTTT

d_call: .
j_call: TRBJ1-1
cdr3_length: 15
clone_size: .
v_call: TRBV19
cdr3_aa: CASSIYRVGNTEAFF
cdr3_nt: TGTGCCAGTAGTATTTACAGGGTTGGGAACACTGAAGCTTTCTTT

d_call: .
j_call: TRBJ2-3
cdr3_length: 15
clone_size: .
v_call: TRBV19
cdr3_aa: CASSIGTAITDTQYF
cdr3_nt: TGTGCCAGTAGTATAGGGACAGCCATCACAGATACGCAGTATTTT

d_call: .
j_call: TRBJ2-1
cdr3_length: 11
clone_size: .
v_call: TRBV25-1
cdr3_aa: CASSDLDEQFF
cdr3_nt: TGTGCCAGCAGTGATCTTGATGAGCAGTTCTTC

d_call: TRBD1
j_call: TRBJ1-1
cdr3_length: 15
clone_size: .
v_call: TRBV6-5
cdr3_aa: CASSSAGQGGTEAFF
cdr3_nt: TGTGCCAGCAGTTCCGCCGGACAGGGAGGGACTGAAGCTTTCTTT

d_call: .
j_call: TRBJ1-1
cdr3_length: 15
clone_size: .
v_call: TRBV9
cdr3_aa: CASSVVLGMNTEAFF
cdr3_nt: TGTGCCAGCAGCGTAGTCTTGGGGATGAACACTGAAGCTTTCTTT

d_call: .
j_call: TRBJ2-7
cdr3_length: 14
clone_size: .
v_call: TRBV27
cdr3_aa: CASSLSGSSYEQYF
cdr3_nt: TGTGCCAGCAGTTTATCGGGCAGCTCCTACGAGCAGTACTTC

d_call: .
j_call: TRBJ1-2
cdr3_length: 12
clone_size: few
v_call: TRBV10-3
cdr3_aa: CASSYGGEGYTF
cdr3_nt: TGTGCCAGCAGTTACGGGGGGGAGGGCTACACCTTC

d_call: TRBD1
j_call: TRBJ2-1
cdr3_length: 15
clone_size: .
v_call: TRBV16
cdr3_aa: CASSHPGQGLNEQFF
cdr3_nt: TGTGCCAGCAGCCATCCGGGACAGGGGCTCAATGAGCAGTTCTTC

d_call: .
j_call: TRBJ2-7
cdr3_length: 14
clone_size: .
v_call: TRBV6-5
cdr3_aa: CASRPYAAAYEQYF
cdr3_nt: TGTGCCAGCAGACCCTACGCGGCGGCCTACGAGCAGTACTTC

d_call: .
j_call: TRBJ2-1
cdr3_length: 14
clone_size: few
v_call: TRBV11-3
cdr3_aa: CASSSISRRNEQFF
cdr3_nt: TGTGCCAGCAGCTCCATCTCGCGCCGAAATGAGCAGTTCTTC

d_call: .
j_call: TRBJ2-1
cdr3_length: 15
clone_size: .
v_call: TRBV11-3
cdr3_aa: CASSDLGQAYNEQFF
cdr3_nt: TGTGCCAGCAGCGACCTGGGCCAGGCGTACAATGAGCAGTTCTTC

d_call: .
j_call: TRBJ2-3
cdr3_length: 15
clone_size: few
v_call: TRBV6-5
cdr3_aa: CASSYSRQGGDTQYF
cdr3_nt: TGTGCCAGCAGTTACTCGAGGCAGGGGGGAGATACGCAGTATTTT

d_call: TRBD1
j_call: TRBJ1-2
cdr3_length: 16
clone_size: .
v_call: TRBV10-3
cdr3_aa: CAITSTGQVKCYGYTF
cdr3_nt: TGTGCCATCACCTCGACGGGACAGGTTAAATGCTATGGCTACACCTTC

d_call: TRBD1
j_call: TRBJ2-7
cdr3_length: 14
clone_size: .
v_call: TRBV28
cdr3_aa: CASSIRDSDREQYF
cdr3_nt: TGTGCCAGCAGTATCCGGGACAGCGATAGAGAGCAGTACTTC

d_call: TRBD1
j_call: TRBJ1-1
cdr3_length: 13
clone_size: .
v_call: TRBV19
cdr3_aa: CASSITDRLEAFF
cdr3_nt: TGTGCCAGTAGTATCACGGACAGGCTTGAAGCTTTCTTT

d_call: .
j_call: TRBJ2-3
cdr3_length: 14
clone_size: .
v_call: TRBV7-3
cdr3_aa: CASSSLGATDTQYF
cdr3_nt: TGTGCCAGCAGCTCCTTGGGAGCGACAGATACGCAGTATTTT